This T cell receptor beta chain stems from a study of blood T cells in healthy people across ages. Each donor supplied 7.5 to 10 milliliters of peripheral blood. Study observations and caveats: TCR beta diversity per million T cells fell roughly linearly with age.

A few counts support this clonotype. The target antigen is unknown. Using a J-beta primer mix together with a sample-barcoded 5' primer, a second PCR was run for roughly 6 to 12 cycles. TCRdb called the 5' RACE reads again in MiXCR, with one record for every CDR3 protein. The sample lists under 800,000 distinct CDR3 sequences; around 21% were seen once. The CDR3 is made up of 15 amino acids. Looked up from germline, CDR1 is SNHLY and CDR2 is FYNNEI. Unmatched junction bases numbered 7, after V lost 4 bases and J lost 3 bases. This TCR came from a man aged 70-80 years in good health. The rearrangement links TRBV2 to TRBJ1-2, with 8 bases lining up with TRBD1. The sequenced sample consisted of blood. The CDR3 bases are TGTGCCAGCAGTGGACCAAACAGGGGGGACTATGGCTACACCTTC. Amino acid sequence: CASSGPNRGDYGYTF.